The 5 T cell receptor beta chains listed next were all sequenced from one sample in a study of early stage breast cancer tumors. Assay used: immunoSEQ multiplex PCR; TCRdb lists only in-frame clones, some missing. The repertoire holds about 36,000 clones, with around 68% as singletons. The specimen was blood. The receptors shown here come from a person aged 55 to 69 with breast cancer.

The rearrangement links TRBV7-8 to TRBJ2-7; D gene uncertain. Germline V gene sequence: CDR1 SGHVS, CDR2 FQNEAQ. Trimming took 5 bases from V and 2 from J, leaving 16 bases between them. The CDR3 runs 15 residues. The CDR3 DNA is TGTGCCAGCAGCCTACGTAGGGTGCGGACCTACGAGCAGTACTTC. Its translation: CASSLRRVRTYEQYF.

The chain joins TRBV28 to TRBJ1-1; D perhaps matches TRBD1 (5 bases). CDR1 MDHEN and CDR2 SYDVKM come from the germline V gene. The CDR3 runs 13 residues. V lost 3 bases and J 1 base, leaving 6 bases between the germline ends. CDR3 DNA: TGTGCCAGCAGTTTGAGGGGGAACACTGAAGCTTTCTTT. Amino acids: CASSLRGNTEAFF.

This rearrangement joins TRBV28 to TRBJ1-2; weak D call: TRBD1 (6 bases). The V end lost 2 bases, the J end lost 8 bases, and 12 bases lay between the germline ends. This CDR3 spans 13 amino acids. Germline V gene lookup returns CDR1 MDHEN and CDR2 SYDVKM. For the CDR3, the DNA is TGTGCCAGCAGTTTAGAACAGGGCCGAGGCTACACCTTC. This sequence encodes CASSLEQGRGYTF.

This chain links TRBV6-5 with TRBJ1-2; TRBD1 agrees at 7 bases. CDR3 length: 15 residues. Germline-derived CDR1 and CDR2 are MNHEY and SVGAGI. J was trimmed by 6 bases and V by 2 bases; bases with no gene match: 9. CDR3 amino acids: CASSYLRTGRHGYTF. CDR3 DNA: TGTGCCAGCAGTTACCTACGGACAGGACGACATGGCTACACCTTC.

The rearrangement links TRBV27 to TRBJ1-5; D uncertain. The CDR3 contains 13 residues. Trimming shortened V by 3 bases and J by 6 bases, and 9 bases separated the two germline ends. Germline assignment: CDR1 MNHEY and CDR2 SMNVEV (reference sequence). CDR3 residues: CASSFTGGQPQHF. The CDR3 coding sequence is TGTGCCAGCAGTTTCACGGGAGGTCAGCCCCAGCATTTT.